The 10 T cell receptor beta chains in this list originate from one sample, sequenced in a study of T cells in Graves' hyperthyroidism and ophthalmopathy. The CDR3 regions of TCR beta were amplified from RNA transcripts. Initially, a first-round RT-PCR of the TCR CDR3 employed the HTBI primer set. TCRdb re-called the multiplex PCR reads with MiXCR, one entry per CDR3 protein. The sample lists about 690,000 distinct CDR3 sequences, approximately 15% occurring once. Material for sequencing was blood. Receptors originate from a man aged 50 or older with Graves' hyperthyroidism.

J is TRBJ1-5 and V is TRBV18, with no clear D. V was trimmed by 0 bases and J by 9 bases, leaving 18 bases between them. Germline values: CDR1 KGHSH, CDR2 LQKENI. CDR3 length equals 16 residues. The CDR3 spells CASSPPVAGARGPQHF. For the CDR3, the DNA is TGTGCCAGCTCACCACCGGTGGCAGGCGCCCGGGGGCCCCAGCATTTT.

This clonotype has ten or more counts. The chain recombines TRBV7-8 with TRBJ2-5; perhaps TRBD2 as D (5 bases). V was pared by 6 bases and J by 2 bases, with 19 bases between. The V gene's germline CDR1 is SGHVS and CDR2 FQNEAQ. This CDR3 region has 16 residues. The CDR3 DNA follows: TGTGCCAGCAGGCCAAGTCGACTACCTCTACAAGAGACCCAGTACTTC. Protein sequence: CASRPSRLPLQETQYF.

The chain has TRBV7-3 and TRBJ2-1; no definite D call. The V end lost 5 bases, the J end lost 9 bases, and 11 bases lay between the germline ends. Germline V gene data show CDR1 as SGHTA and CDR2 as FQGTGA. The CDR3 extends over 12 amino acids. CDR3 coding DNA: TGTGCCAGCAGCCGACCCTCAGGTGAGCAGTTCTTC. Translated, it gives CASSRPSGEQFF.

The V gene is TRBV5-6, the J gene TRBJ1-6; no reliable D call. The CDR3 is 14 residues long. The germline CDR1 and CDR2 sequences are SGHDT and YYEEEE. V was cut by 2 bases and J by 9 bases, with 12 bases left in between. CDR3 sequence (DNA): TGTGCCAGCAGCTTTTGGGCCCGGGGTTCACCCCTCCACTTT. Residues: CASSFWARGSPLHF.

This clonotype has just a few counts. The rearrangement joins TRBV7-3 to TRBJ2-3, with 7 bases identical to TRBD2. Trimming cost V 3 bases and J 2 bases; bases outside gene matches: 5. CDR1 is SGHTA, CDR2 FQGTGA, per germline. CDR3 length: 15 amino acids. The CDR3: CASSFGTTDTDTQYF. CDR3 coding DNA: TGTGCCAGCAGCTTCGGGACTACCGACACAGATACGCAGTATTTT.

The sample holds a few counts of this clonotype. The CDR3 region has the DNA TGTGCCAGCAGACCCCGACAGGGAGTGAACACTGAAGCTTTCTTT. As protein: CASRPRQGVNTEAFF. J is TRBJ1-1 and V is TRBV11-2; 7 bases agree with TRBD1. The J segment lost 0 bases and the V segment lost 6 bases, leaving 7 bases of the junction unmatched. The CDR3 has 15 residues. From germline, CDR1 is SGHAT and CDR2 FQNNGV.

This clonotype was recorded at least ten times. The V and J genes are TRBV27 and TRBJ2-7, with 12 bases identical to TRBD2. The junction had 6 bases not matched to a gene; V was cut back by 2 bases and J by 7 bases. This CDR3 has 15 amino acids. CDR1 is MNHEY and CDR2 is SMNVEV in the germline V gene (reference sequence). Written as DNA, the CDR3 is TGTGCCAGCAGTTTAGTGACTAGCGGGAGTGGTGAGCAGTACTTC. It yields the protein CASSLVTSGSGEQYF.

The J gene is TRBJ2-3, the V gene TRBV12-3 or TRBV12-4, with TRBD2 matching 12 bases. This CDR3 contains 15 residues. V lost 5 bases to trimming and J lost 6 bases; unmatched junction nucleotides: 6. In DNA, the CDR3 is TGTGCCAGCAGTGTTACTAGCGGGAGGTTGGATACGCAGTATTTT. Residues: CASSVTSGRLDTQYF.

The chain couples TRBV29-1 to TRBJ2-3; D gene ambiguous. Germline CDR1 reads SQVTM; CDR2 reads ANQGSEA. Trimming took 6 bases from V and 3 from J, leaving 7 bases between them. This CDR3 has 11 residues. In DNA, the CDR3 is TGCAGCGTCCTCCGTACAGATACGCAGTATTTT. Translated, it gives CSVLRTDTQYF.

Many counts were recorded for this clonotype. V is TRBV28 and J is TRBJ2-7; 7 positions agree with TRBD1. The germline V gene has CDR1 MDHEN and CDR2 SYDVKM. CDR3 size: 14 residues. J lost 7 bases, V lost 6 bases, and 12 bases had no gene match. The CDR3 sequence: CASRLTGRYGEQYF. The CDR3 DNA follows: TGTGCCAGCAGACTGACAGGGCGCTATGGGGAGCAGTACTTC.